This T cell receptor (beta chain) was identified during a study of Ad26.COV2.S vaccination and SARS-CoV-2 variants (dated by TCRdb to the early 2020s). A note on the overall study: Donors in the vaccine arm were drawn from COV1001, a phase I-IIa trial of Ad26.COV2.S in healthy adults that was multicentre, randomized, double-blind and placebo-controlled. The TCR-sequenced set comprised around 32 samples: approximately 19 Ad26.COV2.S vaccine recipients, 5 placebo recipients and 8 SARS-CoV-2 convalescent individuals. Participants in the trial were split at random into five groups of five each, receiving low-dose or high-dose Ad26.COV2.S once or twice, or else placebo on both occasions. Blinding of investigators to trial group allocation was maintained during experiments and outcome assessment. Sequencing of the TCRbeta repertoire served to evaluate the specificity and breadth of SARS-CoV-2-reactive T cell receptors following Ad26.COV2.S vaccination. Dosing of Ad26.COV2.S was intramuscular, at either 5x10^10 or 1x10^11 viral particles, delivered as one shot or as two shots spaced 56 days apart.

The treatment or condition label on this specimen signifies: some 20 received Ad26.COV2.S at low or high dose, single or two shots; 5 received placebo; per-sample allocation not given. Repertoires of vaccine and placebo recipients were sequenced from samples taken on day 63 after the first injection. In Cohort 1b, 20 to 25 adults aged 18-55 years were enrolled at a single site in Boston, USA, between 29 July and 7 August 2020. Ad26.COV2.S was a replication-incompetent adenovirus type 26 vector expressing a prefusion-stabilized SARS-CoV-2 spike protein from the original Wuhan strain. Points on this clone: It lacks a known antigen. The input lacks base qualities; no much larger clone sits a single base away.

Reading the germline V gene gives CDR1 SGHRS and CDR2 YFSETQ. Trimming costs V 0 bases and J 5 bases, and their ends lie 16 bases apart. The CDR3 runs 16 amino acids, cysteine and phenylalanine included. Only CDR3 DNA is held: 48 bases, read in frame from base 1. General study outcomes and caveats: The study was not powered for comparison of responses between vaccine doses or regimens. Comparable non-spike TCR breadth was observed between vaccine and placebo recipients, consistent with only spike being contained in the vaccine. Spike-specific TCR breadth was higher in Ad26.COV2.S recipients than in placebo recipients (P = 0.0014). Substantial breadth of spike-specific CD8+ and CD4+ T cell responses was reported after vaccination. The authors noted that the TCR breadth and depth analyses may have underestimated total T cell responses.

TCRbeta CDR3 regions were sequenced with the immunoSEQ Assay. After extraction, genomic DNA underwent amplification by bias-controlled multiplex PCR, followed by high-throughput sequencing. As for the authors' bioinformatics: To quantify the absolute abundance of each unique TCRbeta CDR3 region, sequences were collapsed and filtered. T cell fraction was estimated by normalizing TCRbeta template counts to usable DNA, with usable DNA measured through amplification of reference genes found in all nucleated cells. Repertoire TCRs were annotated as SARS-CoV-2-specific by exact matching of V gene, CDR3 amino acid sequence and J gene to a known reactive TCR set. The reference SARS-CoV-2 TCR set was derived from MIRA and filtered for enrichment in COVID-19-positive ImmuneCODE repertoires, a step that removed public or cross-reactive TCRs. Using the MIRA antigens, annotated TCRs were further analysed by specific ORF or by position within an ORF. Breadth was defined as annotated unique rearrangements over total unique productive rearrangements; depth was the summed frequency of those rearrangements. Two-sided Wilcoxon rank-sum tests were applied when comparing TCR breadth between groups. As stored in TCRdb, this immuneACCESS dataset retains in-frame rearrangements with V and J assigned. A fraction of the clones does not appear; measured against another copy, unresolved V genes explain less than half of the discrepancy, and the remainder lacks a known reason. The DNA gave D and trimming, while V, J and clone size come from that table. The sample data list 300,000 to 350,000 clones, and about 86% of these were observed just once. 1.5% to 2.5% of the sample lies in the top ten.

The sequences come from peripheral blood, collected in a trial of Ad26.COV2.S vaccine versus placebo. The receptor was derived from a person aged 18-65 years who received the Ad26.COV2.S COVID-19 vaccine or a placebo. The chain uses TRBV5-1 and TRBJ2-3; the D element might be TRBD1 or TRBD2, as each aligns at 5 bases. The DNA sequence is given as TGCGCCAGCAGCTTGGGTTTGGGGATTGGGGGAGATACGCAGTATTTT. Translated, it reads CASSLGLGIGGDTQYF.